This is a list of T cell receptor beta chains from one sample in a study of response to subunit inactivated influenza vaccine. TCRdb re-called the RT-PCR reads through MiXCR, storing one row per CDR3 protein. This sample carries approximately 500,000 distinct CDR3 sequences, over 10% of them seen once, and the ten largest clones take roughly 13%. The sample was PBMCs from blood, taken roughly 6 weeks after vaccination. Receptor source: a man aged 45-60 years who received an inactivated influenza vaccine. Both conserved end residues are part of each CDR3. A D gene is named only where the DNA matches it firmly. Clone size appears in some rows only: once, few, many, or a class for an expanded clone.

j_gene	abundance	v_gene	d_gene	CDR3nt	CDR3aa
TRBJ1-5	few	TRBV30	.	TGTGCCTGGGCATACTCAGGGGGCAATCAGCCCCAGCATTTT	CAWAYSGGNQPQHF
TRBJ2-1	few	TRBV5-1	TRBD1	TGCGCCAGCAGCTTGGGACAGGGGGCTCATGAGCAGTTCTTC	CASSLGQGAHEQFF
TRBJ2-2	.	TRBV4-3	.	TGCGCCAGCAGCCAAGCACCGACCGACACCGGGGAGCTGTTTTTT	CASSQAPTDTGELFF
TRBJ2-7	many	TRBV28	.	TGTGCCAGTGACAGGTCGGGGTCCTACGAGCAGTACTTC	CASDRSGSYEQYF
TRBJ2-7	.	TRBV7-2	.	TGTGCCAGCAGCCCCGCCCCAGGGCGGTCCTACGAGCAGTACTTC	CASSPAPGRSYEQYF
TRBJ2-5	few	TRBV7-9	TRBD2	TGTGCCAGCAGCCACGAAGGTCTAGCGGGGTTCGAGACCCAGTACTTC	CASSHEGLAGFETQYF
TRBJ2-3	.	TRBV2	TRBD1	TGTGCCAGCAGTATAACAGGGGGCACCCCGGATACGCAGTATTTT	CASSITGGTPDTQYF
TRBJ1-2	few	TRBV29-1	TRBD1	TGCAGCGTTGATGCGCCGGGACAGGGGGCGAACTATGGCTACACCTTC	CSVDAPGQGANYGYTF
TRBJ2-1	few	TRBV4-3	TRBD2	TGCGCCAGCAGCCAAGGGGAGGGACCCTACAATGAGCAGTTCTTC	CASSQGEGPYNEQFF
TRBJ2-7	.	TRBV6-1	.	TGTGCCAGCGGGAGACTACCCCCCTACGAGCAGTACTTC	CASGRLPPYEQYF
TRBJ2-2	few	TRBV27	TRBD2	TGTGCCAGCACCACTAGCGGGAGGGGGACCGGGGAGCTGTTTTTT	CASTTSGRGTGELFF
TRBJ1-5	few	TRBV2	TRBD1	TGTGCCAGCAGGGGACAGGAGGGTCAGCCCCAGCATTTT	CASRGQEGQPQHF
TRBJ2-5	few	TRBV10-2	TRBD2	TGCGCCACCGCAGCGGGGGCGTTTTCAGAGACCCAGTACTTC	CATAAGAFSETQYF
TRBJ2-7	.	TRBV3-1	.	TGTGCCAGCAGCCAAGAACGGGCTAGCCCGGCTTTC	CASSQERASPAF
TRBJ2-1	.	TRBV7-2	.	TGTGCCAGCAGCTTAGTTGTTTGGGGGGCGCAAAATGAGCAGTTCTTC	CASSLVVWGAQNEQFF
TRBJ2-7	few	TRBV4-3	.	TGCGCCAGCAGCCAAGTCGCGGCAGGAGGGGGATACGAGCAGTACTTC	CASSQVAAGGGYEQYF
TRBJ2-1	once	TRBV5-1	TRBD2	TGCGCCAGCAGCTTGGCCGGACTAGCGTCCTACAATGAGCAGTTCTTC	CASSLAGLASYNEQFF
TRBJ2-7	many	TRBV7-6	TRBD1	TGTGCCAGCAGCTTCGCCGGGACAGGGAACTACGAGCAGTACTTC	CASSFAGTGNYEQYF
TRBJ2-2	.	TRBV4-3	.	TGCGCCAGCAGGCGCGGGGTTAACACCGGGGAGCTGTTTTTT	CASRRGVNTGELFF
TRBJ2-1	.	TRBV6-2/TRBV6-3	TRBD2	TGTGCCAGCAGTTCCTTGAGCGGGGGTACCTACAATGAGCAGTTCTTC	CASSSLSGGTYNEQFF
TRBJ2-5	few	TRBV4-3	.	TGCGCCAGCAGCCGGAATAGAGGGGAGACCCAGTACTTC	CASSRNRGETQYF
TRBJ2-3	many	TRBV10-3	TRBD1	TGTGCCACCGAGGACAGGGCAGGCACAGATACGCAGTATTTT	CATEDRAGTDTQYF
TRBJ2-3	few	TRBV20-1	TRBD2	TGCAGTGCTAGAGATGAATCTTTACTAGCGGGGCACACAGATACGCAGTATTTT	CSARDESLLAGHTDTQYF
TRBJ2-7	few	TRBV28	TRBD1	TGTGCCAGCGCCTCTCCGGGACAGGGGGACTACGAGCAGTACTTC	CASASPGQGDYEQYF
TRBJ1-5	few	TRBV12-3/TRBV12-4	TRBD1	TGTGCCAGCAATCCGAACAGGGGATCAGGCAATCAGCCCCAGCATTTT	CASNPNRGSGNQPQHF
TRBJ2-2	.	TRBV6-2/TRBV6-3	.	TGTGCCAGCACCTCCGGGTGGGGTTACACCGGGGAGCTGTTTTTT	CASTSGWGYTGELFF
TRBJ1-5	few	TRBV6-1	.	TGTGCCAGCAGACAGGGAATCAGGGATCAGCCCCAGCATTTT	CASRQGIRDQPQHF
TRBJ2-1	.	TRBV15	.	TGTGCCACCAGCAGAGATCGCGTTGGGGGTGAGCAGTTCTTC	CATSRDRVGGEQFF
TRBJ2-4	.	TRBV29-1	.	TGCAGCGTACAGGGCCGGGTCAAAAACATTCAGTACTTC	CSVQGRVKNIQYF
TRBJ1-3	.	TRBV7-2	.	TGTGCCAGCAGTAACAGGGCTGGAAACACCATATATTTT	CASSNRAGNTIYF
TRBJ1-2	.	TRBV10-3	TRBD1	TGTGCCAGCCAGAGCCGGACAGGGAGGTATGGCTACACCTTC	CASQSRTGRYGYTF
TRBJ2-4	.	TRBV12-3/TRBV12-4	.	TGTGCCAGCAGTTTGGAGCTGACGGGCGCGACCAAAAACATTCAGTACTTC	CASSLELTGATKNIQYF
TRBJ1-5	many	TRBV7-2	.	TGTGCCAGCAGTCTACGGGGGAACGCCAATCAGCCCCAGCATTTT	CASSLRGNANQPQHF
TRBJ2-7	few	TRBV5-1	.	TGCGCCAGCAGCATACTATCCGCCTACGAGCAGTACTTC	CASSILSAYEQYF